This TCR beta chain was recorded in a study of blood T cell repertoires in COVID-19. Using immunoSEQ multiplex PCR, the repertoire was profiled, and TCRdb retains in-frame clones only, with some absent. The sample yields some 320,000 clones, roughly nine tenths seen once. Trimming removed 3 bases at V and 0 bases at J, with 14 bases between. The CDR3 is 16 amino acids. CDR1 and CDR2 from the germline V gene are LNHDA and SQIVND (reference sequence). Recovered participants had two consecutive negative NP/OP PCR tests, healthcare professional clearance, or symptom resolution. This TCR derives from a man aged 60-69 years who had recovered from COVID-19. The specimen sequenced was PBMCs or T cells enriched from blood (not recorded which). V usage is TRBV19 and J usage is TRBJ1-1, with D perhaps TRBD1 (6 bases). CDR3 DNA: TGTGCCAGTAGTATGATTTCGGACAGCTTGAACACTGAAGCTTTCTTT. This encodes CASSMISDSLNTEAFF.